This TCR beta chain is drawn from a study of post-analysis software for immune sequencing data. Findings of the study overall: Among roughly 5 TRBV segments more frequent in patients than controls were TRBV5-6, TRBV5-1 and TRBV20-1.

J lost 4 bases, V lost 2 bases, and 8 bases had no gene match. Germline CDR1 MGHRA, CDR2 YSYEKL. The CDR3 is 16 residues long. This clonotype is a singleton in its sample. The antigen is not known. cDNA libraries of TCR beta carried unique molecular identifiers. TCRdb redid the calling of the PCR reads with MiXCR, one entry per CDR3 protein. The data show 170,000 or so distinct CDR3 sequences, approximately 30% seen once. The TCR comes from a girl aged 5 to 17 with multiple sclerosis. Sequenced: blood. The chain has TRBV4-1 and TRBJ2-7; 10 bases align to TRBD1. In DNA form, the CDR3 reads TGCGCCAGCAGCCAAAATTCGGGACAGGGGACTTACGAGCAGTACTTC. This codes for CASSQNSGQGTYEQYF.